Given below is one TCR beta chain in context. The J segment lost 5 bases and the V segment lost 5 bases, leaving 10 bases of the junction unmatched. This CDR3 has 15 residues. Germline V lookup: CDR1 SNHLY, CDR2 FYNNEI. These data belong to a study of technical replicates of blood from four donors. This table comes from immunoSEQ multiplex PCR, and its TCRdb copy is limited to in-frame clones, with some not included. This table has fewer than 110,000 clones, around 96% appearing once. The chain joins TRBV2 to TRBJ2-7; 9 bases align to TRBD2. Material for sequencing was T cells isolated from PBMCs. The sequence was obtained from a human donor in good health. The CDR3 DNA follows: TGTGCCAGCAGTCGGTATAGCGGGAGCCTGGACGAGCAGTACTTC. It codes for CASSRYSGSLDEQYF.